Sequencing of this T cell receptor beta chain was carried out in a study of Ad26.COV2.S vaccination and SARS-CoV-2 variants. Study at large: Participants got Ad26.COV2.S intramuscularly, once or twice 56 days apart.

Details on this clone: Its antigen is unknown.

This CDR3 has 17 amino acids. The germline V gene has CDR1 SGHRS and CDR2 YFSETQ. V shed 0 bases, J shed 6 bases, and the junction held 11 bases outside the gene matches. The assay was immunoSEQ multiplex PCR, and TCRdb's table has in-frame clones only and misses some. The sample has about 440,000 clones; roughly 88% are singletons. The treatment here: approximately 18 received Ad26.COV2.S at low or high dose, single or two shots; several received placebo; per-sample allocation not given. Collection of the samples took place on day 63 after the first injection of vaccine or placebo. Vaccination used an Ad26 vector expressing Wuhan-strain SARS-CoV-2 spike. Study-wide results and caveats: Vaccine and placebo groups showed comparable non-spike TCR breadth. Reportedly, spike-specific CD8+ and CD4+ T cell responses achieved substantial breadth once vaccination had taken place.

This sequence joins TRBV5-1 and TRBJ2-2; 7 bases map to TRBD2. The material sequenced was peripheral blood, taken in a trial of Ad26.COV2.S vaccine versus placebo. This clonotype was obtained from a person between 18 and 65 years old who received the Ad26.COV2.S COVID-19 vaccine or a placebo. The CDR3 coding sequence is TGCGCCAGCAGCTTGGTCGCGGGACTACGAGGTCCCGGGGAGCTGTTTTTT. The encoded protein is CASSLVAGLRGPGELFF.